The 30 T cell receptor delta chains given below trace back to one sample, sequenced in a study of human gamma delta and Vdelta1 T cells. TCRdb fed the PCR reads into CATT to redo clone calling. The sample carries 6,000 to 6,500 delta-chain clones, more than 9% recorded once. What was sequenced was naive CD27+ Vdelta1 gamma-delta T cells from blood. Receptors were obtained from a human donor in good health.

About this clone itself: A read error likely explains why the TCRdb protein, taken from a much larger clone, differs from this DNA's translation at residue 5; the protein shown is translated from the DNA. The chain is built from TRDV1 and TRDJ1; 9 bases line up with TRDD3. V lost 5 bases, J lost 10 bases, and 14 bases stayed unmatched. Germline CDR1 reads TSWWSYY; CDR2 reads QGS. The CDR3 loop spans 15 amino acids. In DNA form, the CDR3 reads TGTGCTCTTGGGAGTACTCCTGCGGGGATACGGATACTCATCTTT. Its translation: CALGSTPAGIRILIF.

Comment on this clone: TCRdb lists the protein of a much larger clone for this DNA, which differs at residue 5, so this is likely a read error; the protein given here is translated from the DNA itself. The chain links TRDV1 to TRDJ1, with a weak D call TRDD3 (6 bases). The CDR3 runs 19 residues. From germline, CDR1 is TSWWSYY and CDR2 QGS. The germline V and J ends were trimmed by 4 bases and 3 bases, with 27 bases remaining between them. The CDR3 loop reads CALGGLSLSKGMRPDKLIF. The CDR3 region has the DNA TGTGCTCTTGGGGGACTCTCCCTCAGTAAGGGGATGAGGCCCGATAAACTCATCTTT.

Only a few counts were recorded for this clone. This chain joins TRDV1 and TRDJ1; 13 nucleotides align to TRDD3. The CDR3 runs to 22 residues. Losses at the gene ends were 3 bases for V and 8 bases for J; bases not matched to a gene: 27. Germline V gives CDR1 TSWWSYY, CDR2 QGS. This CDR3 is CALGEDLLPITGGYAGSRKLIF. For the CDR3, the DNA is TGTGCTCTTGGGGAGGACCTCCTACCGATTACTGGGGGATACGCGGGGAGTCGGAAACTCATCTTT.

There are a few counts of this clone. A far larger clone is one nucleotide away, so this likely arose from a read error. Other DNA sequences in the same sample also yield this CDR3. The chain is built from TRDV1 and TRDJ1; a possible D gene is TRDD2 (6 bases). The V and J ends lost 3 bases and 7 bases respectively, with 30 bases between them. This CDR3 has 19 amino acids. Germline-derived CDR1 and CDR2 are TSWWSYY and QGS. For the CDR3, the DNA is TGTGCTCTTGGGGACCCTGCCTTCCGCGTGCTGGGAGGAAGGGGTAAACTCATCTTT. It yields the protein CALGDPAFRVLGGRGKLIF.

The sample holds a few counts of this clone. The TCRdb record carries a much larger clone's protein, which differs from this DNA's translation at residue 6; a read error is the likely cause, and the protein listed here is the DNA translation. The chain joins TRDV1 to TRDJ1, with 8 bases that match TRDD2. Germline CDR1 and CDR2: TSWWSYY and QGS. Trimming removed 2 bases from V and 8 bases from J; junction bases left unmatched: 22. The CDR3 is 19 amino acids. CDR3 nucleotide sequence: TGTGCTCTTGGGGAAGGACCTTCCTATCGTACTGGGTCCTTGAAAAAACTCATCTTT. Its translation: CALGEGPSYRTGSLKKLIF.

In the case of this clone: It may be a read error: a sequence one base away is much more abundant. The rearrangement joins TRDV1 to TRDJ1; D uncertain. The V gene lost 9 bases and the J gene lost 3 bases, with 26 bases spanning the gap. Germline CDR1 is TSWWSYY and CDR2 is QGS. The length of the CDR3 is 17 residues. The CDR3 nucleotides read TGTGCTCTGGAGTACGCGGGCAAACGTATACAAGCCGATAAACTCATCTTT. Translating gives CALEYAGKRIQADKLIF.

As regards this clone: At one of its ends the junction is not consistent with the germline gene, which may arise from a read error. The V gene is TRDV1, the J gene TRDJ1; 7 nucleotides line up with TRDD3. CDR3 length: 14 amino acids. Germline-derived CDR1 and CDR2 are TSWWSYY and QGS. The chain's CDR3 is CALGQLGRTDQLIF. Written as DNA, the CDR3 is TGTGCTCTTGGGCAACTGGGGCGCACCGATCAACTCATCTTT.

As for this clone: A read error likely explains this, since a far larger clone differs by one base. This chain uses TRDV1 with TRDJ1, with 10 bases matching TRDD3. V lost 6 bases and J lost 7; bases outside the gene matches: 29. There are 21 residues in the CDR3. Germline V gives CDR1 TSWWSYY, CDR2 QGS. The CDR3 coding sequence is TGTGCTCTTGGACCCGCCTTCCGGACTGGGGGATGCGCTTTTCCGATGGGTAAACTCATCTTT. Translating gives CALGPAFRTGGCAFPMGKLIF.

The chain is built from TRDV1 and TRDJ1, with 9 bases fitting TRDD3. V was pared by 0 bases and J by 0 bases, with 14 bases of the junction left unmatched. From germline, CDR1 is TSWWSYY and CDR2 QGS. CDR3 length: 20 residues. CDR3 sequence reads: CALGELGRTGGTMYTDKLIF. The CDR3 DNA follows: TGTGCTCTTGGGGAACTAGGACGTACTGGGGGAACTATGTACACCGATAAACTCATCTTT.

This clone was counted between two and nine times. This may come from a read error, since a much larger clone is one base off. The V call is TRDV1, the J call TRDJ1; tentatively, D is TRDD2 or TRDD3 (9 bases each). The CDR3 is 27 residues long. Germline V gene lookup returns CDR1 TSWWSYY and CDR2 QGS. V was pared by 4 bases and J by 0 bases, with 48 bases between. DNA of the CDR3: TGTGCTCTTGGGGGCCCCCCTTCCTACGTTGCCAACTGGGGGACCCTGCAACAGAAATGGTACACCGATAAACTCATCTTT. Amino acids: CALGGPPSYVANWGTLQQKWYTDKLIF.

Regarding this clone: Only one base separates this from a far larger clonotype, so it likely reflects a read error. The V gene is TRDV1, the J gene TRDJ1; 9 nucleotides align to TRDD3. This CDR3 has 22 amino acids. CDR1 and CDR2 from the germline V gene are TSWWSYY and QGS. The CDR3 nucleotides read TGTGCTCTTGGGGAACGGTCGTACTGGGGGACCCTAAAGCTAAAGGGCACCGATAAACCCATCTTT. It specifies CALGERSYWGTLKLKGTDKPIF.

This clone qualifies as medium-sized (0.01 to 0.1%). The sample carries other DNA sequences with the same CDR3. This sequence joins TRDV1 and TRDJ1, with a possible D match to TRDD2 (6 bases). V lost 2 bases and J 7 bases, leaving 26 bases between the germline ends. Germline loops: CDR1 TSWWSYY, CDR2 QGS. This CDR3 spans 18 amino acids. CDR3: CALGESVPRRPPTVKLIF. The CDR3 nucleotides are TGTGCTCTTGGGGAATCAGTCCCGCGCAGGCCTCCTACTGTTAAACTCATCTTT.

There are a few counts of this clone. Since a much larger clone is just one base distant, this may be a read error. The same CDR3 also results from other DNA sequences found in this sample. V gene TRDV1 combines with J gene TRDJ1; 12 bases line up with TRDD3. V lost 5 bases and J lost 0; bases outside the gene matches: 19. The CDR3 has 21 amino acids. The germline V gene encodes CDR1 TSWWSYY and CDR2 QGS. CDR3 in amino acids: CALGPRSFVRTGGYHTDKLIF. The CDR3 nucleotides read TGTGCTCTTGGGCCCCGGAGCTTCGTTCGCACTGGGGGATACCACACCGATAAACTCATCTTT.

Notes on this clone: The amino acid sequence in TCRdb belongs to a much larger clone and departs from this DNA's translation at residue 18, likely a sequencing read error; the sequence shown is translated from the DNA. This sequence joins TRDV1 and TRDJ1; no clear D gene. Germline V gene data show CDR1 as TSWWSYY and CDR2 as QGS. This CDR3 is 20 amino acids long. CDR3 in amino acids: CALGGSDFLRMGLSTDKPIF. In DNA form, the CDR3 reads TGTGCTCTTGGGGGTTCAGACTTTCTACGGATGGGTCTAAGCACCGATAAACCCATCTTT.

About this clone itself: A read error may be the cause here, since a much bigger clone is one base away. V is TRDV1 and J is TRDJ1, with a possible D match to TRDD3 (5 bases). V was clipped by 0 bases and J by 0 bases, with 32 bases between them. Germline CDR1 TSWWSYY, CDR2 QGS. The CDR3 is 23 amino acids. CDR3 region: CALGELAFSRTRYTPPYTDKLIF. Here the CDR3 DNA reads TGTGCTCTTGGGGAACTAGCATTTTCGCGGACCCGATACACCCCTCCTTACACCGATAAACTCATCTTT.

About this clone: TCRdb's entry gives the protein of a much larger clone, which mismatches this DNA's translation at residue 13, likely from a read error; the protein reported here is translated from the DNA. This rearrangement joins TRDV1 to TRDJ1; 13 bases agree with TRDD3. V lost 6 bases and J lost 3; bases outside the gene matches: 16. The CDR3 loop spans 19 amino acids. The germline CDR1 and CDR2 sequences are TSWWSYY and QGS. Here the CDR3 reads CALGEGARTGGYGPDKLIF. The CDR3 coding sequence is TGTGCTCTTGGAGAAGGGGCCCGTACTGGGGGATACGGCCCCGATAAACTCATCTTT.

This clone was seen a handful of times. The translation of this DNA and the TCRdb protein of a much larger clone differ at residue 17, probably owing to a read error; the protein shown here is translated from the DNA. The rearrangement uses TRDV1 and TRDJ1, with 7 nucleotides matching TRDD3. Germline assignment: CDR1 TSWWSYY and CDR2 QGS. The CDR3 has 20 amino acids. V dropped 0 bases and J dropped 9; count of bases not matched to a gene: 25. CDR3 in amino acids: CALGELRPLRLGRAVNELIF. CDR3 DNA: TGTGCTCTTGGGGAACTCAGGCCCCTCCGACTGGGGAGAGCTGTAAACGAACTCATCTTT.

This clone was observed a few times. A far larger clone is just one base off, so this is likely a read error. This same CDR3 is encoded by further DNA sequences in the sample. The J gene is TRDJ1, the V gene TRDV1; 8 positions match TRDD2. V lost 2 bases and J lost 8; bases outside the gene matches: 22. The V gene's germline CDR1 is TSWWSYY and CDR2 QGS. CDR3 length equals 19 residues. In DNA, the CDR3 is TGTGCTCTTGGGGAAAGACCTTCCTATCGTACTGGGTCCCTGAAAAAACTCATCTTT. It codes for CALGERPSYRTGSLKKLIF.

This clone is medium-sized (0.01 to 0.1%) by share. In the same sample, other DNA sequences code for this CDR3. The V gene is TRDV1, the J gene TRDJ1; 8 bases line up with TRDD2. The germline V gene encodes CDR1 TSWWSYY and CDR2 QGS. The V segment lost 1 base and the J segment 1 base; nucleotides outside the gene matches: 17. There are 20 residues in the CDR3. The CDR3 DNA is TGTGCTCTTGGGGAACGAACTTCCTACGGTCGGGATCCCCCCACCGATAAACTCATCTTT. Its protein is CALGERTSYGRDPPTDKLIF.

With regard to this clone: TCRdb records a much larger clone's protein for this DNA, with a difference at residue 15 that likely arises from a read error; the protein given is the translation of the DNA. J is TRDJ1 and V is TRDV1, with TRDD3 as a possible D gene (6 bases). Germline V gene data show CDR1 as TSWWSYY and CDR2 as QGS. This CDR3 is built from 17 residues. CDR3 in amino acids: CALGARKGGPYTDKPIF. In DNA, the CDR3 is TGTGCTCTTGGGGCCCGTAAAGGGGGACCGTACACCGATAAACCCATCTTT.

This clone appeared a few times. V and J are TRDV1 and TRDJ1, with TRDD3 as a possible D gene (6 bases). The V gene lost 3 bases and the J gene lost 2 bases, with 19 bases spanning the gap. Germline assignment: CDR1 TSWWSYY and CDR2 QGS. The CDR3 has 17 residues. In DNA form, the CDR3 reads TGTGCTCTTGGGGAGTTCCTCTGGGGCAGTAGGACCGATAAACTCATCTTT. It encodes CALGEFLWGSRTDKLIF.

Concerning this clone: Possible read error: a much larger clone is one base away. The J gene is TRDJ1, the V gene TRDV1; 9 nucleotides agree with TRDD2. Germline V lookup: CDR1 TSWWSYY, CDR2 QGS. V was clipped by 1 base and J by 0 bases; unmatched bases: 27. This CDR3 spans 24 amino acids. CDR3 DNA sequence: TGTGCTCTTGGGGAACCGGCCTTCCTACGGACTGTGTCTGGGGGTCTCCGATACACCGATAAACTCATCTTT. Translation gives CALGEPAFLRTVSGGLRYTDKLIF.

This clone ranks as medium-sized (0.01 to 0.1%). Other DNA variants within this sample encode the same CDR3. The rearrangement links TRDV1 to TRDJ1, with 9 positions matching TRDD2. This CDR3 has 22 residues. Germline assignment: CDR1 TSWWSYY and CDR2 QGS. The ends lost 4 bases at V and 5 bases at J; junction bases unmatched: 29. The CDR3 sequence is CALGVPFLRRGEGYPFKDKLIF. In DNA form, the CDR3 reads TGTGCTCTTGGGGTCCCCTTCCTACGGAGGGGAGAGGGATACCCGTTCAAGGATAAACTCATCTTT.

This clone was seen a handful of times. TCRdb shows a much larger clone's protein in place of this DNA's translation, and the two differ at residue 12, likely through a read error; the protein shown is translated from the DNA. The gene calls are TRDV1 and TRDJ1; D possibly corresponds to TRDD3 (5 bases). Trimming removed 2 bases from V and 4 bases from J, with 20 bases in between. The CDR3 contains 17 residues. CDR1 and CDR2 (germline): TSWWSYY, QGS. The CDR3 sequence is CALGERRKAGGIDKLIF. CDR3 in DNA: TGTGCTCTTGGGGAAAGGCGGAAGGCCGGGGGTATCGATAAACTCATCTTT.

In this sample, this clone turned up a few times. A far larger clone differs by one base, so this is likely a read error. V is TRDV1 and J is TRDJ1; the match to TRDD3 covers 13 bases. Germline CDR1 is TSWWSYY and CDR2 is QGS. CDR3 size: 22 residues. Losses at the gene ends were 0 bases for V and 7 bases for J; bases not matched to a gene: 23. As DNA, the CDR3 is TGTGCTCTTGGGGAACTAGAATTCCCAGGTACTGGGGGATACGGGGGGATCGGTAAACTCATCTTT. The encoded protein is CALGELEFPGTGGYGGIGKLIF.

This clone is medium-sized. Other DNA sequences of this sample code for an identical CDR3. The chain combines TRDV1 with TRDJ1, with D maybe TRDD3 (5 bases). The germline V and J ends were trimmed by 1 base and 6 bases, with 18 bases remaining between them. Germline lookup yields CDR1 TSWWSYY and CDR2 QGS. The CDR3 covers 16 residues. CDR3 sequence (DNA): TGTGCTCTTGGGGAACGGGGGCGGCTGACGATGTATAAACTCATCTTT. Its protein product is CALGERGRLTMYKLIF.

In this sample, this clone is medium-sized. V and J are TRDV1 and TRDJ1; D may be TRDD2 or TRDD3 (8 bases each). The CDR3 consists of 23 residues. Trimming pared 1 base from V and 0 bases from J, leaving 33 bases between. Germline CDR1 and CDR2: TSWWSYY and QGS. CDR3 amino acids: CALGERPTSYLLGAPRYTDKLIF. The CDR3 DNA is TGTGCTCTTGGGGAACGACCCACTTCCTACTTACTGGGGGCCCCCAGGTACACCGATAAACTCATCTTT.

With regard to this clone: The likely explanation is a read error, given a far larger clone one base away. Other DNA sequences of this sample code for an identical CDR3. The V and J genes are TRDV1 and TRDJ1; 12 bases align to TRDD3. V shed 4 bases and J 0 bases; nucleotides not matched to a gene: 39. The CDR3 is made up of 28 amino acids. Per germline, CDR1 TSWWSYY and CDR2 QGS. The CDR3 DNA reads as TGTGCTCTTGGGGGGCCTCTGCCTTCCTCCAGGTTGGGTACTGGGGGATACCTTACGTGGTCGTACACCGATAAACTCATCTTT. It specifies CALGGPLPSSRLGTGGYLTWSYTDKLIF.

In its sample, this clone was seen a few times. A read error likely explains this, since a far larger clone differs by one base. This sample includes further DNA sequences coding for the same CDR3. The genes are TRDV1 and TRDJ1; D remains ambiguous. The CDR3 loop spans 14 amino acids. Trimming removed 1 base from V and 0 bases from J, with 6 bases in between. Germline CDR1 and CDR2: TSWWSYY and QGS. The CDR3 DNA reads as TGTGCTCTTGGGGAACGGACTTACACCGATAAACTCATCTTT. Amino acid sequence: CALGERTYTDKLIF.

This clone occurred many times. The V and J genes are TRDV1 and TRDJ1; 7 bases align to TRDD3. This CDR3 is built from 19 residues. Trimming at V came to 1 base and at J to 3 bases, leaving 17 bases not matched to a gene. CDR1 and CDR2 from the germline V gene are TSWWSYY and QGS. Here the CDR3 reads CALGEPVYKQGIPADKLIF. The DNA of the CDR3 is TGTGCTCTTGGGGAACCCGTATACAAGCAAGGGATACCGGCCGATAAACTCATCTTT.